The T cell receptor (beta chain) described here comes from a study of blood T cell repertoires in COVID-19. Overall study context: Acute and convalescent COVID-19 specimens originated in the United States, Italy and Spain. From T cells, B-cell-depleted T cells, or PBMCs came the material, which was cDNA or gDNA.

Source study methods: It was from reference gene primer amplification that nucleated cell counts were estimated. Libraries were prepared by immunoSEQ multiplex PCR; TCRdb keeps only in-frame clonotypes and omits some of them. V, J and clone size are those of that table, while D and trimming were read from the DNA. The sample includes some 74,000 clones, roughly 80% of them seen just once. V shed 0 bases and J shed 6 bases, with 16 bases lying between them. This CDR3 has 15 residues. Germline V gives CDR1 SGHRS, CDR2 YFSETQ. The chain uses TRBV5-1 and TRBJ2-7, with TRBD1 as a possible D gene (5 bases). The sequence was obtained from a woman of 80 years or more with acute or convalescent COVID-19. Material: peripheral blood. CDR3 in DNA: TGCGCCAGCAGCTTGGAATGGGGCCAAAAGGGCGAGCAGTACTTC. Encoded protein: CASSLEWGQKGEQYF.